This T cell receptor beta chain was documented in a study of blood T cell repertoires in COVID-19. Study at large: The analysed material was cDNA or gDNA that came from T cells, B-cell-depleted T cells, or PBMCs.

The assay was immunoSEQ multiplex PCR, and TCRdb's table has in-frame clones only and misses some. In the table there are 70,000 to 80,000 clones, approximately 80% of which are singletons. Trimming cost V 6 bases and J 6 bases; bases outside gene matches: 6. The CDR3 contains 13 residues. The TCR was taken from a man aged 50-59 years with acute or convalescent COVID-19. V is TRBV12-3 or TRBV12-4 and J is TRBJ1-1; 8 nucleotides line up with TRBD1. The sequenced material came from peripheral blood. This CDR3 reads CASRADRGAEAFF. DNA of the CDR3: TGTGCCAGCAGGGCAGACAGGGGCGCTGAAGCTTTCTTT.